This T cell receptor (beta chain) was observed in a study of blood T cell repertoires in COVID-19. Study information: Acute and convalescent COVID-19 specimens originated in the United States, Italy and Spain.

In the study's own analysis: Nucleated cell number was recorded as an estimate derived from reference gene primer amplification. Only in-frame clones appear in the TCRdb table, and some are missing; sequencing was by immunoSEQ multiplex PCR. That table gives V, J and clone size, and the DNA gave D and trimming. The data contain roughly 70,000 clones, about four fifths of them seen just once; the ten biggest clones take up almost 10%. This TCR came from a human donor in a cohort sampled during active COVID-19. The sequenced material came from peripheral blood.

CDR3 bases: TGTGCCAGCAGCTTAGATCGACAGGGGGATCAAGAGACCCAGTACTTC. Protein sequence: CASSLDRQGDQETQYF. V is TRBV13 and J is TRBJ2-5; 9 nucleotides agree with TRBD1. Trimming at V came to 1 base and at J to 2 bases, leaving 5 bases not matched to a gene. Germline V CDR1 and CDR2: PRHDT, FYEKMQ (reference sequence). The CDR3 has 16 residues.